Each of the 9 T cell receptor beta chains below was sequenced from the same sample in a study of cytomegalovirus exposure and HLA in healthy donors. 60 Vbeta and 13 Jbeta primers were used in PCR. Produced via immunoSEQ multiplex PCR; TCRdb's table is partial and in-frame only. Here the sample spans about 210,000 clones, about four fifths being singletons. What was sequenced was PBMCs. The receptor set was obtained from a woman aged 45-65 years in good health and CMV-seropositive.

CDR3 in DNA: TGTGCCAGCAGCCCTCATGGGACAGGGTCCTACGAGCAGTACTTC. Amino acids: CASSPHGTGSYEQYF. The genes are TRBV7-2 and TRBJ2-7, with 9 bases aligning to TRBD1. The CDR3 extends over 15 amino acids. CDR1 is SGHTA and CDR2 is FQGNSA in the germline V gene. The V gene end was trimmed by 5 bases and the J gene end by 1 base; junction bases not matched to a gene: 6. Full variable domain (rest looked up from reference TRBV7-2 and TRBJ2-7): GAGVSQSPSNKVTEKGKDVELRCDPISGHTALYWYRQSLGQGLEFLIYFQGNSAPDKSGLPSDRFSAERTGGSVSTLTIQRTQQEDSAVYLCASSPHGTGSYEQYFGPGTRLTVT.

DNA for the CDR3: TGTGCCAGCAGCAGACTGACAGGGGACGAGACCCAGTACTTC. Amino acid sequence: CASSRLTGDETQYF. This chain uses TRBV6-1 with TRBJ2-5; 8 bases are a match to TRBD1. This CDR3 comprises 14 residues. The V segment lost 6 bases and the J segment 5 bases; nucleotides outside the gene matches: 8. CDR1 and CDR2 from the germline V gene are MNHNS and SASEGT.

Concerning this clone: At one end, the junction sequence differs from germline, possibly due to a read error. The genes are TRBV19 and TRBJ1-5; tentative D call: TRBD1 (6 bases). CDR1 is LNHDA, CDR2 SQIVND, per germline (reference sequence). The CDR3 has 15 residues. The CDR3, as DNA: TGTGCCAGTGGTATGACAGGCTATAGCAATCAGCCCCAGCATTTT. Amino acids: CASGMTGYSNQPQHF.

The chain links TRBV4-2 to TRBJ2-3, with D possibly TRBD2 on 6 matching bases. V was clipped by 4 bases and J by 2 bases, with 22 bases between them. Germline loops: CDR1 LGHNA, CDR2 YNFKEQ. This CDR3 contains 18 residues. The DNA for the CDR3 is TGTGCCAGCAGCCCCCTCCTTCACACTGGCGGGGCCACAGATACGCAGTATTTT. Protein: CASSPLLHTGGATDTQYF.

The chain employs TRBV14 and TRBJ1-2, with 7 bases lining up with TRBD1. The J segment lost 3 bases and the V segment lost 4 bases, leaving 2 bases of the junction unmatched. Germline V gene data show CDR1 as SGHDN and CDR2 as FVKESK. The CDR3 sequence is 13 residues long. The CDR3 DNA is TGTGCCAGCAGCCCCGACAGGGACTATGGCTACACCTTC. Its translation is CASSPDRDYGYTF.

The rearrangement uses TRBV5-1 and TRBJ2-5, with 7 nucleotides matching TRBD1. CDR1 is SGHRS and CDR2 is YFSETQ in the germline V gene. The trim removed 5 bases at V and 2 bases at J, leaving 3 bases unmatched. The CDR3 runs 13 residues. CDR3 loop: CASSGQVQETQYF. The DNA of the CDR3 is TGCGCCAGCAGTGGACAGGTTCAAGAGACCCAGTACTTC.

The gene calls are TRBV30 and TRBJ1-5; D might be TRBD1 (6 bases). Germline CDR1 is GTSNPN and CDR2 is SVGIG (reference sequence). Deletions cut 4 bases from V and 7 bases from J, with 14 bases between. There are 13 residues in the CDR3. In DNA, the CDR3 is TGTGCCTGGAACAGGGCGGTAAGGCAGCCCCAGCATTTT. Translated: CAWNRAVRQPQHF.

The V and J genes are TRBV5-4 and TRBJ2-3; 8 bases align to TRBD2. Germline values: CDR1 SGHNT, CDR2 YYREEE (reference sequence). This CDR3 spans 17 amino acids. V lost 4 bases, J lost 0 bases, and 10 bases stayed unmatched. This CDR3 reads CASSPGAGDSSTDTQYF. DNA for the CDR3: TGTGCCAGCAGCCCAGGAGCGGGGGATTCTAGCACAGATACGCAGTATTTT.

In its sample, this clone was seen once. The V call is TRBV19, the J call TRBJ1-4, with a weak D call TRBD1 (5 bases). The CDR3 has 17 residues. V was trimmed by 5 bases and J by 0 bases, leaving 16 bases between them. Germline V lookup: CDR1 LNHDA, CDR2 SQIVND (reference sequence). Here the CDR3 DNA reads TGTGCCAGTAGTCGTAGGGGTCGAGCTTCAACTAATGAAAAACTGTTTTTT. The encoded protein is CASSRRGRASTNEKLFF. Drawing the rest from reference TRBV19 and TRBJ1-4, the complete variable domain is DGGITQSPKYLFRKEGQNVTLSCEQNLNHDAMYWYRQDPGQGLRLIYYSQIVNDFQKGDIAEGYSVSREKKESFPLTVTSAQKNPTAFYLCASSRRGRASTNEKLFFGSGTQLSVL.